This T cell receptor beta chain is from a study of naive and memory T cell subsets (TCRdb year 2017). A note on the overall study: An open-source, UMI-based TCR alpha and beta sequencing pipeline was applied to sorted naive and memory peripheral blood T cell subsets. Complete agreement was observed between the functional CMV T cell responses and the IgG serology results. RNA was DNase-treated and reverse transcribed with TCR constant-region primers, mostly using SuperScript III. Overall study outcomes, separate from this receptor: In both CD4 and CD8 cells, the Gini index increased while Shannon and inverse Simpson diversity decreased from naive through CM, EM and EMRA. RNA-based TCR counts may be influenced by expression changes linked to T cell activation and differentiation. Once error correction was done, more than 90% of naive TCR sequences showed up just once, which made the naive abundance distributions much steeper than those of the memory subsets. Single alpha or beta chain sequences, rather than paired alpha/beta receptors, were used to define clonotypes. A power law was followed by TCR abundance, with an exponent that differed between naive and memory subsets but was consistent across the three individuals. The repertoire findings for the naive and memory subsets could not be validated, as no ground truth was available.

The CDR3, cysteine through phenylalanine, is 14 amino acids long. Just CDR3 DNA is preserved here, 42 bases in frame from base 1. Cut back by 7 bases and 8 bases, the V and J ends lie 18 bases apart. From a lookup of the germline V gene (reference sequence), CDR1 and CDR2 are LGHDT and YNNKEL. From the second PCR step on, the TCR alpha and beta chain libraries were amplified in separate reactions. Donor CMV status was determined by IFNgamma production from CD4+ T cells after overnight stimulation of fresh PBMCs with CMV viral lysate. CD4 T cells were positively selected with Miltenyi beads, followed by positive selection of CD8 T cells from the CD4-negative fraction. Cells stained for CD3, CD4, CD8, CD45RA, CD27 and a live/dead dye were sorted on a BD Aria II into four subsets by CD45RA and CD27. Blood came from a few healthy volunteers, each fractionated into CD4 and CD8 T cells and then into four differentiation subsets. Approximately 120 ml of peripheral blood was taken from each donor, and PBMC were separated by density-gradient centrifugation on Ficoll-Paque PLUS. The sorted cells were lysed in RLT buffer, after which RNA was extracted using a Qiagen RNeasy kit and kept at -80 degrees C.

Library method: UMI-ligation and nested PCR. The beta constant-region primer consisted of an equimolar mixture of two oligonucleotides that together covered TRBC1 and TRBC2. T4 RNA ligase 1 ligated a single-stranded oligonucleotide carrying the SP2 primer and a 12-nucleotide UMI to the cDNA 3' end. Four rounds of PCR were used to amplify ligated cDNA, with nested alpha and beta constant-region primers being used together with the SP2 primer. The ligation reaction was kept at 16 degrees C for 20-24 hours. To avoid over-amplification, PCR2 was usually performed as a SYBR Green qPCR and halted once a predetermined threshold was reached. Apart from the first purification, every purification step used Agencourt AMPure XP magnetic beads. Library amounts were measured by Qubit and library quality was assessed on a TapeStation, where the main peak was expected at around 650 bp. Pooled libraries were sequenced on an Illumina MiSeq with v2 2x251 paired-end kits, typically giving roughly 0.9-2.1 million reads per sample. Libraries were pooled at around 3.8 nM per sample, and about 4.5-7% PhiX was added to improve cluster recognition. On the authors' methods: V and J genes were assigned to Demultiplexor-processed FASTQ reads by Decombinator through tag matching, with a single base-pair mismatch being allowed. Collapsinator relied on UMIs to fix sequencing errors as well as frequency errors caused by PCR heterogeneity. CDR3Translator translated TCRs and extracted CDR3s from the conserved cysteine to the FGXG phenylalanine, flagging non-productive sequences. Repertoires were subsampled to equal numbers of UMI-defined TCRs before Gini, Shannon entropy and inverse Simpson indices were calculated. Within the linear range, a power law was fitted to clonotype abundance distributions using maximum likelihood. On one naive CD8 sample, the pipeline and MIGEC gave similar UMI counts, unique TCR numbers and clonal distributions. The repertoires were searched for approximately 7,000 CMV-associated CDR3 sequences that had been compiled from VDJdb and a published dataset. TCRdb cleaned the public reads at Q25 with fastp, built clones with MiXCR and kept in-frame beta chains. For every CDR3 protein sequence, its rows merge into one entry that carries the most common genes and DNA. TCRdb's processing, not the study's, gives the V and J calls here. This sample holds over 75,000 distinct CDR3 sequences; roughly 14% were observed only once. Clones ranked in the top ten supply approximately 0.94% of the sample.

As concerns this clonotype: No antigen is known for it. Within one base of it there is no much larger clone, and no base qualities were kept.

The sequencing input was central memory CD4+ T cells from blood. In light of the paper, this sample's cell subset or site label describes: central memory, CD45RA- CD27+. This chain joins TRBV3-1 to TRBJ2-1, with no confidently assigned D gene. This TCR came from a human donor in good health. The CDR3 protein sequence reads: CASTQFSLTHEQFF. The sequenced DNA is TGTGCCAGCACCCAGTTTTCCCTAACCCATGAGCAGTTCTTC.